This T cell receptor (beta chain) was captured in a study of T cells expressing NK-cell markers (dated by TCRdb to about 2020). Describing the broader study: Under ten donors provided sorted CD3+CD56+NKG2C+, CD3+CD56+NKG2C- and CD3+CD56-NKG2C+ T-cell subsets, whose TCR beta-chain repertoires were profiled. Among the eight sequenced donors, only one was HCMV-seronegative, while the other seven were HCMV-seropositive. The eight sequenced donors were randomly selected healthy volunteers, three men and five women. Illumina HiSeq 2000/2500, MiSeq or NextSeq was used to sequence libraries as 2 x 150 bp reads. The paper's findings and limits, for the study overall: In 5 to 7 donors, the dominant CD3+CD56+NKG2C+ clonotypes were found to rank among the top 10 CD8+ clonotypes and to make up about 1.0-7.5% of CD8+ T cells. Whether the expanded NKG2C-expressing T cell clones were specific for HCMV antigens was left unclear. Those dominant clonotypes were again the most abundant among CD3+CD56-NKG2C+ cells in a handful of donors, at 28.3-60.1%.

Spanning cysteine to phenylalanine, the CDR3 consists of 16 amino acids. Only the protein is available. Regarding this clonotype: This clone's antigen is unknown.

Sequencer: Illumina HiSeq 2000. 5'RACE template switching, by which a universal primer site and unique molecular identifiers were added, was used to make TCR beta cDNA libraries. Synthesis of cDNA was primed from the TCR beta constant segment and was followed by two consecutive PCR amplification steps. Turning to the authors' computational methods: MIGEC handled demultiplexing of the reads and grouping by UMI, while MiTCR was used to assemble and quantify clonotypes. To exclude erroneous sequences, only TCR cDNA sequences supported by at least two reads were retained. The tcR package was used for downstream repertoire analysis, and clonotypes were matched between fractions using CDR3 nucleotide sequence together with V segment. VDJmatch was used to annotate antigen specificity against VDJdb, with one amino acid substitution allowed in CDR3. Reads reprocessed by TCRdb are summarized as one entry per CDR3 protein sequence, and DNA is absent. The V and J calls and clone size are TCRdb's, not the authors'. The table for this sample records fewer than 300,000 distinct CDR3 sequences. The ten largest clones capture about 4.2% of the sample.

HCMV serostatus was determined by detecting HCMV-specific IgG in serum with a commercial ELISA kit. Peripheral blood mononuclear cells were isolated from blood by Ficoll density gradient centrifugation. The chain uses TRBV12-3 or TRBV12-4 and TRBJ2-5; TCRdb's D gene call, TRBD2, goes unchecked for lack of DNA. Material for sequencing was blood T cells: a sorted CD56 or NKG2C T cell subset, CD4+ or CD8+ T cells, or bulk PBMC T cells (not recorded which). This TCR came from a woman aged 18-69 years in good health. The CDR3 reads as follows: CASSFLAGGPGETQYF.